This is a list of T cell receptor beta chains from one sample in a study of T cells in Graves' hyperthyroidism and ophthalmopathy. TCRdb re-derived calls from the multiplex PCR reads in MiXCR, one entry per CDR3 protein. This table holds approximately 510,000 distinct CDR3 sequences, about 46% found once. Material for sequencing was peripheral blood or thyroid tissue (not recorded which). Receptors were obtained from an adult woman with Graves' disease, either hyperthyroidism or ophthalmopathy (not recorded which). The CDR3 runs from the conserved cysteine through the conserved F or W. The D gene is left open where the match is weak. The size of a clone is reported for some rows only, either as once, few or many, or as a class for expanded clones.

abundance,v_gene,j_gene,d_gene,CDR3aa,CDR3nt
many,TRBV7-9,TRBJ2-7,NA,CASSSPTEGVLYEQYF,TGTGCCAGCAGCTCCCCGACTGAGGGAGTTCTATACGAGCAGTACTTC
few,TRBV19,TRBJ1-6,NA,CASQGTWSSPLHF,TGTGCCAGCCAGGGGACTTGGTCTTCACCCCTCCACTTT
NA,TRBV29-1,TRBJ1-1,NA,CSGSRVNTEAFF,TGCAGCGGATCGAGGGTGAACACTGAAGCTTTCTTT
many,TRBV7-9,TRBJ2-2,TRBD2,CASPPGGAGVVGELFF,TGTGCCAGCCCCCCGGGAGGAGCGGGAGTTGTCGGGGAGCTGTTTTTT
few,TRBV29-1,TRBJ1-6,NA,CSAGELGSPLHF,TGCAGCGCCGGGGAACTCGGGTCACCCCTCCACTTT
many,TRBV7-9,TRBJ2-7,TRBD2,CASSPTGGAPYEQYF,TGCGCCAGCAGCCCCACCGGGGGGGCACCCTACGAGCAGTACTTC
many,TRBV7-2,TRBJ2-7,TRBD2,CASSLDGGRAPYEQYF,TGTGCCAGCAGCTTAGATGGAGGGAGGGCCCCCTACGAGCAGTACTTC
once,TRBV10-3,TRBJ1-1,NA,CAIDGGRNTEAFF,TGTGCGATTGACGGAGGGCGGAACACTGAAGCTTTCTTT
many,TRBV20-1,TRBJ2-7,TRBD1,CSALGGNDRVDEQYF,TGCAGTGCCCTAGGCGGAAACGACAGGGTCGACGAGCAGTACTTC
many,TRBV7-8,TRBJ2-7,TRBD1,CASSPLIRGNEQYF,TGTGCCAGCAGCCCTCTCATCAGGGGGAACGAGCAGTACTTC
NA,TRBV7-8,TRBJ1-1,NA,CASSLVGGAAEAFF,TGTGCCAGCAGCTTAGTAGGGGGGGCCGCTGAAGCTTTCTTT
NA,TRBV29-1,TRBJ2-7,NA,CSVGSPTGTYEQYF,TGCAGCGTCGGAAGCCCGACAGGAACCTACGAGCAGTACTTC
NA,TRBV20-1,TRBJ2-7,NA,CSALADQGPYEQYF,TGCAGTGCACTGGCCGATCAGGGCCCCTACGAGCAGTACTTC
NA,TRBV19,TRBJ1-2,NA,CASSAARGYGYTF,TGTGCCAGTAGCGCCGCCAGGGGCTATGGCTACACCTTC
many,TRBV10-3,TRBJ2-7,TRBD1,CAISERGGQGSRGPYEQYF,TGTGCCATCAGTGAGAGGGGGGGACAGGGCTCCAGGGGGCCCTACGAGCAGTACTTC
NA,TRBV10-1,TRBJ2-7,TRBD2,CASSERTGLAGGPPYEQYF,TGCGCCAGCAGTGAGCGAACCGGACTAGCGGGAGGTCCGCCCTACGAGCAGTACTTC
NA,TRBV4-1,TRBJ2-5,NA,CASSQNRVRETQYF,TGCGCCAGCAGCCAGAACAGGGTTCGAGAGACCCAGTACTTC
many,TRBV7-2,TRBJ1-2,NA,CASSSGTGFLDGYTF,TGTGCCAGCAGCTCCGGTACAGGGTTCCTTGATGGCTACACCTTC
NA,TRBV10-3,TRBJ1-1,NA,CAISEASGMNTEAFF,TGTGCCATCAGTGAGGCTAGCGGGATGAACACTGAAGCTTTCTTT
many,TRBV7-2,TRBJ2-7,TRBD1,CASSSGTGGHNEQYF,TGTGCCAGCAGCTCCGGGACAGGGGGCCATAACGAGCAGTACTTC
NA,TRBV10-1,TRBJ2-5,TRBD1,CASSDGSAIEPGQGETQYF,TGCGCCAGCAGTGATGGCAGTGCCATCGAACCCGGACAGGGCGAGACCCAGTACTTC
NA,TRBV7-2,TRBJ1-5,TRBD1,CASSRRAGQGDQPQHF,TGTGCCAGCAGCCGCCGGGCCGGACAGGGGGATCAGCCCCAGCATTTT
NA,TRBV6-4,TRBJ2-2,NA,CASHLRGTGELFF,TGTGCCAGCCACCTGAGGGGCACCGGGGAGCTGTTTTTT
many,TRBV7-2,TRBJ2-5,TRBD2,CASSSIAGSQETQYF,TGTGCCAGCAGCAGCATAGCGGGATCCCAAGAGACCCAGTACTTC
NA,TRBV29-1,TRBJ1-1,NA,CSVDRPQSSEAFF,TGCAGCGTTGATAGGCCACAGAGTTCTGAAGCTTTCTTT
few,TRBV20-1,TRBJ2-7,NA,CSARAAYEQYF,TGCAGTGCTAGGGCGGCTTACGAGCAGTACTTC
NA,TRBV9,TRBJ2-5,NA,CASSVAGGAGASETQYF,TGTGCCAGCAGCGTAGCAGGGGGCGCGGGAGCTTCTGAGACCCAGTACTTC
NA,TRBV29-1,TRBJ2-7,TRBD2,CSVDAAGTVYEQYF,TGCAGCGTTGATGCAGCGGGAACAGTGTACGAGCAGTACTTC
few,TRBV6-1,TRBJ1-1,NA,CASSQGWRSTEAFF,TGTGCCAGCAGCCAGGGGTGGAGAAGCACTGAAGCTTTCTTT
NA,TRBV29-1,TRBJ2-5,TRBD2,CSVVPRGGQETQYF,TGCAGTGTTGTGCCCCGGGGGGGGCAAGAGACCCAGTACTTC
NA,TRBV25-1,TRBJ2-7,NA,CASSLTVIGTYEQYF,TGTGCCAGCAGTCTGACAGTCATTGGTACCTACGAGCAGTACTTC
NA,TRBV5-1,TRBJ1-6,NA,CASSAKLTGTPLHF,TGCGCCAGCAGCGCCAAACTAACAGGAACACCCCTCCACTTT
few,TRBV11-2,TRBJ1-6,NA,CASSLAGPSLPLHF,TGTGCCAGCAGCTTGGCCGGGCCTAGCTTACCCCTCCACTTT
few,TRBV7-9,TRBJ2-7,NA,CASGPLGPHEQYF,TGTGCCAGCGGACCATTGGGACCACACGAGCAGTACTTC
many,TRBV10-3,TRBJ2-2,NA,CAITSTTGELFF,TGTGCCATCACCTCAACCACCGGGGAGCTGTTTTTT
NA,TRBV24-1,TRBJ2-7,TRBD1,CATSDRDRDYEQYF,TGTGCCACCAGTGACCGGGACAGAGACTACGAGCAGTACTTC
NA,TRBV7-3,TRBJ1-5,NA,CASSLTGRVGEGQPQHF,TGTGCCAGCAGCTTAACCGGGAGGGTGGGGGAAGGTCAGCCCCAGCATTTT
NA,TRBV10-3,TRBJ2-2,NA,CAISEKRYTGELFF,TGTGCCATCAGTGAGAAACGGTACACCGGGGAGCTGTTTTTT
NA,TRBV7-3,TRBJ2-7,TRBD1,CASSSGPGQAYEQYF,TGTGCCAGCAGCTCCGGACCTGGACAGGCCTACGAGCAGTACTTC
NA,TRBV29-1,TRBJ1-5,NA,CSVGTRGDQPQHF,TGCAGCGTGGGGACAAGGGGGGATCAGCCCCAGCATTTT
NA,TRBV20-1,TRBJ2-7,NA,CSAPDNTYEQYF,TGCAGTGCTCCGGACAACACCTACGAGCAGTACTTC
NA,TRBV5-5,TRBJ2-5,NA,CASGNRDGLVF,TGTGCCAGCGGAAACCGGGACGGGTTGGTCTTC
NA,TRBV9,TRBJ1-1,NA,CASSQTPLGQHEAFF,TGTGCCAGCAGCCAAACCCCCCTCGGGCAGCATGAAGCTTTCTTT
NA,TRBV7-2,TRBJ1-5,NA,CAWSNGQYSNQPQHF,TGTGCCTGGAGTAATGGGCAGTATAGCAATCAGCCCCAGCATTTT
NA,TRBV7-9,TRBJ1-5,NA,CASSFRRDLSNQPQHF,TGTGCCAGCAGCTTTAGACGGGACCTTAGCAATCAGCCCCAGCATTTT
few,TRBV3-1,TRBJ1-1,NA,CASSQRGGMNTEAFF,TGTGCCAGCAGCCAGCGGGGGGGAATGAACACTGAAGCTTTCTTT
NA,TRBV20-1,TRBJ2-5,NA,CSAPRQGGQETQYF,TGCAGTGCACCACGACAGGGAGGGCAAGAGACCCAGTACTTC